The clone carrying this TCR beta chain was picked up many times. Germline CDR1 reads SNHLY; CDR2 reads FYNNEI. The CDR3 has 16 residues. Trimming left V 6 bases short and J 0 bases short, with 14 bases between. None of the included patients had other autoimmune diseases, uncontrolled infections, pregnancy or lactation, as these led to exclusion. Amplified TCR beta CDR3 regions were obtained using RNA transcripts as template. Second-round multiplex PCR followed a first-round RT-PCR using HTBI primers. TCRdb re-called the multiplex PCR reads with MiXCR, one entry per CDR3 protein. Of about 480,000 distinct CDR3 sequences in the sample, around 15% were seen once. The data originate from a study of Graves' ophthalmopathy and Graves' hyperthyroidism.

Sequencing used blood. The genes are TRBV2 and TRBJ2-2; D may be TRBD1 (6 bases). The source is a woman younger than 45 with Graves' ophthalmopathy. CDR3 loop: CASRAGVRPNTGELFF. CDR3 DNA sequence: TGTGCCAGCAGGGCAGGGGTGCGCCCGAACACCGGGGAGCTGTTTTTT.